This T cell receptor (beta chain) came from a study of HIV-infected patients and healthy controls. TCRdb ran MiXCR on the 5' RACE reads and lists one entry per CDR3 protein. The sample yields about 64,000 distinct CDR3 sequences, less than 20% seen once. This clonotype was counted at least ten times. The V end lost 2 bases, the J end lost 1 base, and 5 bases lay between the germline ends. The CDR3 spans 13 residues. Germline CDR1 and CDR2: SNHLY and FYNNEI. V gene TRBV2 combines with J gene TRBJ1-1, with D hard to call. The origin of this receptor is a human donor in good health. The sequenced sample consisted of CD4+ T cells from blood. CDR3 in amino acids: CASSERANTEAFF. The CDR3 bases are TGTGCCAGCAGTGAAAGGGCGAACACTGAAGCTTTCTTT.